This is a list of T cell receptor beta chains from one sample in a study of blood T cell repertoires in COVID-19. TCRdb's copy holds only in-frame clones and misses some; the assay was immunoSEQ multiplex PCR. The repertoire holds 150,000 to 200,000 clones, with 87% as singletons. Material: peripheral blood. Every receptor here comes from a man aged 60-69 years with active or convalescent COVID-19. Each CDR3 is given with its conserved first and last residue. The D gene is left open where the match is weak. A row's size may be missing; if present it is once, few, many or a size class.

abundance	v_gene	j_gene	d_gene	CDR3aa	CDR3nt
few	TRBV5-4	TRBJ2-7	TRBD1	CASSYGTEGSYEQYF	TGTGCCAGCAGCTACGGGACAGAAGGATCCTACGAGCAGTACTTC
few	TRBV7-9	TRBJ1-5	.	CASNLDGRGPQHF	TGTGCCAGCAACCTCGACGGCCGAGGGCCCCAGCATTTT
.	TRBV18	TRBJ2-5	TRBD2	CASSPSGGQETQYF	TGTGCCAGCTCACCCAGCGGGGGCCAAGAGACCCAGTACTTC
.	TRBV15	TRBJ2-7	TRBD2	CATSRDRGGSRHEQYF	TGTGCCACCAGCAGGGATCGGGGGGGGTCCCGGCACGAGCAGTACTTC
.	TRBV15	TRBJ1-1	.	CATGPGGDTEAFF	TGTGCCACTGGACCCGGGGGGGACACTGAAGCTTTCTTT
few	TRBV19	TRBJ2-2	TRBD2	CASSDTSVRGPGELFF	TGTGCCAGTAGCGACACTAGCGTAAGGGGCCCCGGGGAGCTGTTTTTT
.	TRBV3-1/TRBV3-2	TRBJ1-5	.	CASSQGSRDQPQHF	TGTGCCAGCAGCCAAGGATCCAGGGATCAGCCCCAGCATTTT
few	TRBV2	TRBJ1-2	TRBD1	CASKRDSDLYGYTF	TGTGCCAGCAAAAGGGACAGCGACCTCTATGGCTACACCTTC
.	TRBV9	TRBJ2-7	.	CASSPQGRSYEQYF	TGTGCCAGCAGCCCCCAGGGGCGGTCCTACGAGCAGTACTTC
.	TRBV7-2	TRBJ2-1	TRBD1	CASSLAGQGYNEQFF	TGTGCCAGCAGCTTAGCGGGACAGGGCTACAATGAGCAGTTCTTC
.	TRBV5-1	TRBJ2-7	TRBD1	CASSSGQMDEQYF	TGCGCCAGCAGCTCGGGACAGATGGACGAGCAGTACTTC
.	TRBV5-1	TRBJ1-4	TRBD1	CASSLGGQGATNEKLFF	TGCGCCAGCAGCTTGGGAGGACAGGGGGCAACTAATGAAAAACTGTTTTTT
.	TRBV10-2	TRBJ2-7	TRBD1	CASSGQGGLYEQYF	TGCGCCAGCAGTGGACAAGGGGGCCTCTACGAGCAGTACTTC
.	TRBV7-3	TRBJ1-1	TRBD1	CASSRTGRTEAFF	TGTGCCAGCAGCCGGACAGGGAGAACTGAAGCTTTCTTT
once	TRBV5-1	TRBJ1-3	.	CASSSGTQSGNTIYF	TGCGCCAGCAGCTCCGGGACACAGTCTGGAAACACCATATATTTT
.	TRBV7-3	TRBJ2-5	.	CASSQSPGNQETQYF	TGTGCCAGCAGCCAAAGCCCAGGGAACCAAGAGACCCAGTACTTC
.	TRBV29-1	TRBJ1-3	TRBD1	CSAKGQNSGNTIYF	TGCAGCGCGAAGGGACAGAACTCTGGAAACACCATATATTTT
.	TRBV5-5	TRBJ1-5	TRBD1	CASSSGGYSNQPQHF	TGTGCCAGCAGCTCAGGGGGGTATAGCAATCAGCCCCAGCATTTT
.	TRBV5-4	TRBJ1-6	.	CASSYQGNNSPLHF	TGTGCCAGCAGCTATCAGGGAAATAATTCACCCCTCCACTTT
few	TRBV4-2	TRBJ1-1	.	CASSQDRAEAFF	TGTGCCAGCAGCCAAGATCGGGCTGAAGCTTTCTTT
.	TRBV5-1	TRBJ2-3	TRBD2	CASSPGTSGEGSQYF	TGCGCCAGCAGCCCCGGGACTAGCGGTGAGGGGTCGCAGTATTTT
once	TRBV30	TRBJ1-1	.	CAWSHDRVNTEAFF	TGTGCCTGGAGTCACGATCGGGTCAACACTGAAGCTTTCTTT
once	TRBV9	TRBJ1-2	.	CASSVQGNYGYTF	TGTGCCAGCAGCGTTCAGGGGAACTATGGCTACACCTTC
.	TRBV29-1	TRBJ1-1	TRBD1	CSVVRTGTNTEAFF	TGCAGCGTTGTACGGACAGGAACGAACACTGAAGCTTTCTTT
few	TRBV5-4	TRBJ2-2	TRBD1	CASSIRTGWELFF	TGTGCCAGCAGCATACGGACAGGTTGGGAGCTGTTTTTT
few	TRBV18	TRBJ2-4	TRBD1	CASSTGDRDGIQYF	TGTGCCAGCTCAACAGGGGACAGGGATGGCATTCAGTACTTC
.	TRBV28	TRBJ1-1	.	CASSLSEGKAFF	TGTGCCAGCAGTTTATCGGAGGGGAAAGCTTTCTTT
.	TRBV5-1	TRBJ1-1	.	CASSRQVMNTEAFF	TGCGCCAGCAGCCGGCAGGTCATGAACACTGAAGCTTTCTTT
.	TRBV3-1/TRBV3-2	TRBJ2-3	.	CASSQVYPGGTRTDTQYF	TGTGCCAGCAGCCAAGTCTATCCGGGGGGCACCCGCACAGATACGCAGTATTTT
once	TRBV5-1	TRBJ2-7	TRBD1	CASRTGTGISYEQYF	TGCGCCAGCAGAACCGGGACAGGGATATCCTACGAGCAGTACTTC
.	TRBV7-6	TRBJ2-5	TRBD2	CASSPLTSGGAIGETQYF	TGTGCCAGCAGCCCCTTGACTAGCGGGGGGGCCATAGGAGAGACCCAGTACTTC
.	TRBV7-8	TRBJ2-3	.	CASSLGGSGADTQYF	TGTGCCAGCAGCTTAGGGGGGTCAGGGGCAGATACGCAGTATTTT
.	TRBV6-2/TRBV6-3	TRBJ1-4	.	CASSWRVREKLFF	TGTGCCAGCAGTTGGCGGGTTAGGGAAAAACTGTTTTTT
.	TRBV27	TRBJ1-2	TRBD1	CASSLVPNRGSGYTF	TGTGCCAGCAGTTTAGTACCGAACAGGGGGTCTGGCTACACCTTC
.	TRBV30	TRBJ1-2	.	CAWSPRESFGYTF	TGTGCCTGGAGTCCCCGGGAGTCTTTTGGCTACACCTTC
.	TRBV5-1	TRBJ2-1	TRBD2	CASSLTLTGTSAYNEQFF	TGCGCCAGCAGCTTGACTCTAACCGGGACTAGCGCCTACAATGAGCAGTTCTTC
.	TRBV5-6	TRBJ2-7	.	CASSLSARSRSYEQYF	TGTGCCAGCAGCTTGAGTGCGCGGTCACGGTCCTACGAGCAGTACTTC
.	TRBV3-1/TRBV3-2	TRBJ2-3	.	CASSQAAEGKQYF	TGTGCCAGCAGCCAAGCCGCGGAGGGAAAGCAGTATTTT
.	TRBV5-1	TRBJ2-1	TRBD1	CASSLISGGAGNEQFF	TGCGCCAGCAGCTTGATTTCAGGGGGCGCGGGAAATGAGCAGTTCTTC
.	TRBV19	TRBJ1-2	.	CASSPDYGYTF	TGTGCCAGTAGTCCGGACTATGGCTACACCTTC
.	TRBV2	TRBJ1-2	.	CASSEARGYGYTF	TGTGCCAGCAGTGAAGCGCGCGGGTATGGCTACACCTTC
.	TRBV4-1	TRBJ2-7	.	CASSQGGHRTGNYEQYF	TGCGCCAGCAGCCAGGGGGGGCACCGGACAGGGAACTACGAGCAGTACTTC
.	TRBV4-1	TRBJ1-3	.	CASSTLTIGGTLGNTIYF	TGCGCCAGCAGCACACTAACGATCGGGGGGACACTAGGAAACACCATATATTTT
.	TRBV12-3/TRBV12-4	TRBJ2-3	.	CASRLHQDTQYF	TGTGCCAGCAGACTCCATCAAGATACGCAGTATTTT
.	TRBV27	TRBJ1-2	TRBD1	CASSLDRSLGGYTF	TGTGCCAGCAGTCTGGACAGGTCCCTAGGGGGCTACACCTTC
.	TRBV18	TRBJ1-5	.	CASSADRRVGEQPQHF	TGTGCCAGCTCAGCAGACAGGCGCGTAGGCGAACAGCCCCAGCATTTT
.	TRBV2	TRBJ2-7	TRBD2	CASSAAGGSFYEQYF	TGTGCCAGCAGTGCAGCGGGGGGTTCCTTCTACGAGCAGTACTTC
.	TRBV9	TRBJ2-1	TRBD2	CASSVRTGLADNEQFF	TGTGCCAGCAGCGTGCGGACGGGACTAGCGGACAATGAGCAGTTCTTC
.	TRBV2	TRBJ1-1	.	CASMYSTEAFF	TGTGCCAGCATGTACAGCACTGAAGCTTTCTTT
.	TRBV9	TRBJ2-5	.	CASSPRGATLETQYF	TGTGCCAGCAGCCCCAGGGGAGCTACATTAGAGACCCAGTACTTC
.	TRBV5-1	TRBJ2-3	.	CASSRPGTDTQYF	TGCGCCAGCAGCCGCCCGGGCACAGATACGCAGTATTTT
.	TRBV24-1	TRBJ2-3	TRBD2	CATSDGGGAQRDTQYF	TGTGCCACCAGTGATGGCGGGGGGGCCCAGAGAGATACGCAGTATTTT
.	TRBV4-1	TRBJ1-6	.	CASSQVFARGSPLHF	TGCGCCAGCAGCCAAGTGTTCGCACGGGGTTCACCCCTCCACTTT
.	TRBV5-1	TRBJ1-1	.	CASSVGQLNTEAFF	TGCGCCAGCAGCGTCGGACAGCTCAACACTGAAGCTTTCTTT
few	TRBV6-5	TRBJ2-1	TRBD2	CASGVAGVNEQFF	TGTGCCAGCGGGGTAGCGGGGGTTAATGAGCAGTTCTTC
few	TRBV10-1	TRBJ1-5	TRBD1	CARRPGQGFGNQPQHF	TGCGCCAGGCGGCCTGGACAGGGTTTCGGAAATCAGCCCCAGCATTTT
.	TRBV2	TRBJ1-1	.	CASSARRGSLYQNTEAFF	TGTGCCAGCAGTGCCCGGCGGGGCTCGCTCTACCAGAACACTGAAGCTTTCTTT
few	TRBV19	TRBJ2-7	.	CASTLSPPLIQAGNEQYF	TGTGCCAGTACCCTTTCCCCCCCCCTTATCCAGGCTGGAAACGAGCAGTACTTC